Given below is one T cell receptor (beta chain) in context. No cognate antigen has been identified for it. Base qualities are not recorded, but no much larger clone differs from it by a single base. The sample comes from a study of blood T cells in healthy people across ages (dated by TCRdb to about 2015). Looking at the study overall: In model experiments, roughly one uniquely barcoded TCR beta cDNA molecule per two T cells was captured by template switching. Using deep sequencing normalized with unique cDNA molecular identifiers, the study measured how TCR beta repertoire diversity changes with age. The donors were split into four age groups: young (average 16 years), middle-aged (39), aged (around 67) and long-lived (approximately 80). Donors of different ages were randomly distributed across sequencing lanes to avoid experimental bias. For two donors (one aged 18 to 29 and one aged 80 or older), the study analyzed two additional independent replicas of 1 million unique cDNA reads from the same blood draw. Results the study describes overall, beyond this receptor: As age increased, observed TCR beta diversity per million T cells dropped in a roughly linear way, and a significant reduction was already evident by age about 40. Estimates of total diversity from one million sequenced T cells were regarded as lower bounds and underestimates. Compared with the aged group, more naive CD4+ T cells, fewer expanded clones and increased TCR diversity were shown by the long-lived group, suggesting age selection. A strong correlation was found between observed TCR beta diversity and the percentage of naive T cells measured by flow cytometry. Because the CMV infection status of the donors was unknown, age-related changes in expanded clonotypes may potentially have been confounded. Because profiling used bulk unsorted PBMCs, naive and antigen-experienced compartments could not be compared conclusively.

Receptors were amplified or captured by 5' RACE. These reads were obtained on an Illumina HiSeq 2500. A second PCR of about 6 to 11 cycles was run with a J-beta primer mix and a sample-barcoded 5' primer. A unique molecular identifier was introduced onto each TCR beta cDNA molecule by a template-switch 5' adaptor carrying 12 random nucleotides. At least 2.5 million CDR3-containing paired-end reads were obtained from each sample. All of the RNA was converted into first-strand cDNA using the Mint cDNA synthesis kit, with a TRBC-specific oligonucleotide serving as the primer. Following uracil-DNA glycosylase treatment, a first 18-cycle PCR with universal primers M1SS and BC2_uni_R was performed on all cDNA. The study's processing was this. Normalization of each sample was performed by random selection of 1 million high-quality reads, each carrying a distinct molecular identifier. Instead of being binned into consensus sequences, reads with shared molecular identifiers were discarded. MiTCR, set to a Q25 quality threshold and the strictest error-elimination algorithm, was used for CDR3 identification, clonotype clustering and error correction. Lower-bound total TCR beta diversity was estimated with a nonparametric unseen species model using Euler transformation. The public reads were reprocessed in TCRdb via fastp at Q25 and MiXCR, keeping in-frame beta chains. Rows with one shared CDR3 protein collapse into an entry with the most common genes and DNA. The authors' filters were not applied to this entry. This sample has around 710,000 distinct CDR3 sequences in its table, and roughly 45% of those were observed once. In total, the top ten clones hold about 20% of the sample.

The roughly 39 donors, aged roughly 6 to 100 years, were systemically healthy Caucasian individuals from Russia. Around 10 milliliters of peripheral blood were collected from each donor into EDTA-treated Vacutainer tubes. Ficoll-Paque density-gradient centrifugation was used to isolate PBMCs, with at least 6.5 million per sample. Trizol reagent was used to extract total RNA from the PBMCs, yielding at least 5 micrograms per sample. Naive CD45RAhigh/CD27high T cell percentages were measured by flow cytometry on a PBMC aliquot from every donor. From the cysteine through the phenylalanine, the CDR3 covers 16 amino acids. CDR3 DNA is the only sequence kept; it has 48 bases, read in frame from the first base. V has 0 bases trimmed and J has 0 bases trimmed; junction bases matching no gene number 4. The germline V gene (reference sequence) yields DFQATT for CDR1 and SNEGSKA for CDR2.

Rearrangement joined TRBV20-1 to TRBJ2-5; 10 central bases correspond to TRBD2. This clonotype was sampled from a woman in her fifties or sixties in good health. Sample: blood. The encoded CDR3 is CSARDRSGGDQETQYF. DNA sequence: TGCAGTGCTAGAGATCGAAGCGGGGGGGACCAAGAGACCCAGTACTTC.